Sequencing of this T cell receptor beta chain was carried out in a study of T-cell memory formation after mild COVID-19. The germline gives CDR1 LGHDT, CDR2 YNNKEL (reference sequence). Germline trimming cut 4 bases from V and 8 bases from J; bases unmatched to any gene: 7. The CDR3 is 15 amino acids. Constant-segment primers and 5'RACE yielded cDNA libraries for TCR alpha and TCR beta, each carrying sample barcodes and UMIs. TCRdb called the 5' RACE reads again in MiXCR, with one record for every CDR3 protein. This table has under 250,000 distinct CDR3 sequences, roughly 30% appearing once. This clonotype was counted between two and nine times.

The origin of this receptor is an adult woman who had mild COVID-19 (a few samples of this study predate the infection). Cell type and time point are not known. Sequencing used PBMCs or a T cell subset sorted from them (not recorded which). V is TRBV3-1 and J is TRBJ2-2; 10 bases are shared with TRBD2. Written as DNA, the CDR3 is TGTGCCAGCAGCCCCCTAGCGGGGGAAAGAGGGGAGCTGTTTTTT. It is translated as CASSPLAGERGELFF.